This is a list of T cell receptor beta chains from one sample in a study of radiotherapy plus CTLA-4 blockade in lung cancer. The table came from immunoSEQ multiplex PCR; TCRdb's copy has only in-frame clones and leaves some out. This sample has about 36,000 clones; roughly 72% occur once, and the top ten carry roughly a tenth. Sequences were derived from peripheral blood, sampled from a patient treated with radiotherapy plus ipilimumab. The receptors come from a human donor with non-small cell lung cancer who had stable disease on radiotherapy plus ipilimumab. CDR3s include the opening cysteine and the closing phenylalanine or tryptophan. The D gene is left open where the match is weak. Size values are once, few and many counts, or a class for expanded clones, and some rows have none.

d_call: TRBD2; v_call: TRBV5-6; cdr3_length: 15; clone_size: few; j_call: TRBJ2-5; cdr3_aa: CASSWTRGSVETQYF; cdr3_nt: TGTGCCAGCAGCTGGACTAGAGGGAGTGTAGAGACCCAGTACTTC
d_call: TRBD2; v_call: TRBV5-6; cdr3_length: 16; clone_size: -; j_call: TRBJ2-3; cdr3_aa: CASSRGLAGVQNTQYF; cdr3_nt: TGTGCCAGCAGTCGGGGACTAGCGGGGGTTCAAAATACGCAGTATTTT
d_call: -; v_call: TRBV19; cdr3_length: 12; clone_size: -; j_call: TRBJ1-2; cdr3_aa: CASSIQSSSYTF; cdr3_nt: TGTGCCAGTAGTATTCAGTCGTCGTCGTACACCTTC
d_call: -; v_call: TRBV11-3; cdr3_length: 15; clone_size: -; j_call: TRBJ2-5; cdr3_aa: CASSLYNQAQETQYF; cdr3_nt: TGTGCCAGCAGCTTATACAACCAGGCACAAGAGACCCAGTACTTC
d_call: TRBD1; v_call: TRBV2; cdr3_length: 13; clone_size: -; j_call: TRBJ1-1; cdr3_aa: CASSIQGGTEAFF; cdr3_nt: TGTGCCAGCAGTATACAGGGGGGCACTGAAGCTTTCTTT
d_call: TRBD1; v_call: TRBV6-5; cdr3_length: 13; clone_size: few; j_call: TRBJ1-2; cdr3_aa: CASSTDRGSGYTF; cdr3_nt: TGTGCCAGCAGCACCGACAGGGGAAGCGGCTACACCTTC
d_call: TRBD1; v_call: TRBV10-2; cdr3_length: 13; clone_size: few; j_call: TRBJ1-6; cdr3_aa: CASTGQANSPLHF; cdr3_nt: TGCGCCAGCACCGGACAGGCTAATTCACCCCTCCACTTT
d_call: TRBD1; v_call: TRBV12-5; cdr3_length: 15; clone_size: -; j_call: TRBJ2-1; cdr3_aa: CASGAGQATYNEQFF; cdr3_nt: TGTGCTAGTGGTGCCGGACAGGCGACCTACAATGAGCAGTTCTTC
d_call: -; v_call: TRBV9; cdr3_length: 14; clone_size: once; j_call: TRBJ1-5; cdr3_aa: CASSGRTDSGPQHF; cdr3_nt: TGTGCCAGCAGCGGTAGGACAGATTCGGGGCCCCAACATTTT
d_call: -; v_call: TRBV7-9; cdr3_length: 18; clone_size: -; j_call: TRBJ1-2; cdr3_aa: CASSLGGRDSLINYGYTF; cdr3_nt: TGTGCCAGCAGCTTAGGGGGCCGGGACTCCCTCATAAACTATGGCTACACCTTC
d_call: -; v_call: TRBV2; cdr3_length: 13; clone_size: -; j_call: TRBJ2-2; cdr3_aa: CASSDSYTGELFF; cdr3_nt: TGTGCCAGCAGTGACTCCTACACCGGGGAGCTGTTTTTT
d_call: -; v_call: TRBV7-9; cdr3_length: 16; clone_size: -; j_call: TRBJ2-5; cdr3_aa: CASSLAPPQGGTAQYF; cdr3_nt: TGTGCCAGCAGCTTAGCTCCGCCCCAGGGCGGGACGGCCCAGTACTTC
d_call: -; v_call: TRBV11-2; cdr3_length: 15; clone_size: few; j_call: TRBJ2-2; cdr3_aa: CASSLGVGGAGELFF; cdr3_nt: TGTGCCAGCAGCTTGGGGGTCGGGGGAGCCGGGGAGCTGTTTTTT
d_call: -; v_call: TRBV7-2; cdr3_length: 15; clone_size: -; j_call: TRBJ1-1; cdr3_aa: CASSLLNRGYTEAFF; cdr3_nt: TGTGCCAGCAGCTTATTAAATCGGGGGTACACTGAAGCTTTCTTT
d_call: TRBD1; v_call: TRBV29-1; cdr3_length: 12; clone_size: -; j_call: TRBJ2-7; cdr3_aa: CSVRTGRYEQYF; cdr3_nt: TGCAGCGTTCGGACAGGACGCTACGAGCAGTACTTC
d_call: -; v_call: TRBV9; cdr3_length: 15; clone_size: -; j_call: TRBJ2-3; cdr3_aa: CASSGRVSGTDTQYF; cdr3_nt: TGTGCCAGCAGCGGCAGGGTTTCAGGCACAGATACGCAGTATTTT
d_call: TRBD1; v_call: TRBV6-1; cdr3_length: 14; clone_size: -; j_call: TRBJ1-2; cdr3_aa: CASSDSTGLYGYTF; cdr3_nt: TGTGCCAGCAGTGACTCGACAGGGCTCTATGGCTACACCTTC
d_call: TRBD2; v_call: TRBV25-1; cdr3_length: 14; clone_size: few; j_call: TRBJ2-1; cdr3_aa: CASSNPSGGKEQFF; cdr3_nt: TGTGCCAGCAGTAATCCTAGCGGGGGGAAAGAGCAGTTCTTC
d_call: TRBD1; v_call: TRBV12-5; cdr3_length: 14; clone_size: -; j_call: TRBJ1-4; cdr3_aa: CASGLGQGVEKLFF; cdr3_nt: TGTGCTAGTGGTTTGGGTCAGGGGGTTGAAAAACTGTTTTTT
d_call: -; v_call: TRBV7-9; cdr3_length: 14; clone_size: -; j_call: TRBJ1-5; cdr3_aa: CASSPDMGNQPQHF; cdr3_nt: TGTGCCAGCAGCCCGGACATGGGCAATCAGCCCCAGCATTTT
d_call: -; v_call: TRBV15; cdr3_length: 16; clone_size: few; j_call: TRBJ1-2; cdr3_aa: CATSRDLAGALYGYTF; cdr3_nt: TGTGCCACCAGCAGAGATCTTGCAGGGGCCCTCTATGGCTACACCTTC
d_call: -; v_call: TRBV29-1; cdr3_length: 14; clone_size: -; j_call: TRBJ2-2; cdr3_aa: CSVDAGANTGELFF; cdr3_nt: TGCAGCGTGGACGCAGGGGCGAACACCGGGGAGCTGTTTTTT
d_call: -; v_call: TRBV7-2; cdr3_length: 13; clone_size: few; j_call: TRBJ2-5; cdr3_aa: CASRHRELETQYF; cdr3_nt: TGTGCCAGCAGGCACAGAGAACTTGAGACCCAGTACTTC
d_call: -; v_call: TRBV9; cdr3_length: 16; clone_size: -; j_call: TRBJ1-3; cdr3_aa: CASSPRVSVSGNTIYF; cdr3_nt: TGTGCCAGCAGCCCCAGGGTTTCGGTCTCTGGAAACACCATATATTTT
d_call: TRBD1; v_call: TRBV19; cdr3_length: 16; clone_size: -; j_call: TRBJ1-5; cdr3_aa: CASQKTGTGVSQPQHF; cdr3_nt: TGTGCCAGTCAAAAAACCGGGACAGGGGTAAGTCAGCCCCAGCATTTT
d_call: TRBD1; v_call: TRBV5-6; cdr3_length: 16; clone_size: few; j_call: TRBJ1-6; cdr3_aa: CASSLKPTGVRSPLHF; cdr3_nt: TGTGCCAGCAGCTTGAAGCCCACAGGGGTGCGTTCACCCCTCCACTTT
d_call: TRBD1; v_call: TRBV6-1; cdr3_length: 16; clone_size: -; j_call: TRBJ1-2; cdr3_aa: CASSEARDRGRRSYTF; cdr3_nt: TGTGCCAGCAGTGAAGCCCGGGACAGGGGGAGAAGGAGCTACACCTTC
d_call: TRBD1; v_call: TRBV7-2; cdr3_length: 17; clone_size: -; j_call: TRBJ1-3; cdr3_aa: CASSLERGPYSGNTIYF; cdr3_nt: TGTGCCAGCAGCTTAGAGAGGGGGCCCTACTCTGGAAACACCATATATTTT
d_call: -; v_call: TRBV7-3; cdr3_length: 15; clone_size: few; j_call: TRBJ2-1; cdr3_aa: CASSIRSSSYNEQFF; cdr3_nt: TGTGCCAGCAGCATCAGATCCAGCTCCTACAATGAGCAGTTCTTC
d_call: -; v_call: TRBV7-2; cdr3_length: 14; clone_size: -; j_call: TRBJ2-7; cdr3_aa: CASSRGQHAYEQYF; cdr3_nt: TGTGCCAGCAGCCGCGGACAGCATGCCTACGAGCAGTACTTC
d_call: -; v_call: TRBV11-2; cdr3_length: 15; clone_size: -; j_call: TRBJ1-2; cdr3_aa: CASSLGWAGIYGYTF; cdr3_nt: TGTGCCAGCAGCTTAGGGTGGGCAGGAATCTATGGCTACACCTTC
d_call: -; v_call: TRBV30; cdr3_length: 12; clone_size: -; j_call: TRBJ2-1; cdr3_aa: CAWSAHKNEQFF; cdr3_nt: TGTGCCTGGAGTGCTCACAAGAATGAGCAGTTCTTC
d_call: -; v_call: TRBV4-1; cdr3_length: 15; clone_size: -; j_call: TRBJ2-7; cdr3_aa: CASSHVASTTYEQYF; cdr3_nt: TGCGCCAGCAGCCATGTGGCTAGCACAACCTACGAGCAGTACTTC
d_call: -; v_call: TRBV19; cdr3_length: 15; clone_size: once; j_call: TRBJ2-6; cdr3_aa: CASSIGGSGANVLTF; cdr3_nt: TGTGCCAGTAGTATTGGAGGCTCTGGGGCCAACGTCCTGACTTTC
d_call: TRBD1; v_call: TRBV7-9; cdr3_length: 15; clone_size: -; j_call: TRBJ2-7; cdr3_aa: CASSLARGTVGEQYF; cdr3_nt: TGTGCCAGCAGCTTAGCGAGAGGGACAGTAGGGGAGCAGTACTTC
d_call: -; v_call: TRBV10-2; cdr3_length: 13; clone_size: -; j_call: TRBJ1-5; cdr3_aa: CASSDKGEQPQHF; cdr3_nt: TGCGCCAGCAGTGATAAGGGGGAGCAGCCCCAGCATTTT
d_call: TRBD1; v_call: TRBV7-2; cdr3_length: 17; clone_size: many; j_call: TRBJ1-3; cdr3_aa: CASSLGGQGSSGNTIYF; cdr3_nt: TGTGCCAGCAGCCTAGGGGGACAGGGGTCCTCTGGAAACACCATATATTTT
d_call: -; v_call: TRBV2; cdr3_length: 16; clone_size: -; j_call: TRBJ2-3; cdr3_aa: CASRELDSPGTDTQYF; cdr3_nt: TGTGCCAGCAGAGAATTGGACAGCCCTGGCACAGATACGCAGTATTTT
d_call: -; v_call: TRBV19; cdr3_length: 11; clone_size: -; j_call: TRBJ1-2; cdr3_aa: CASTEGYGYTF; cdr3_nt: TGTGCCAGTACGGAGGGGTACGGCTACACCTTC
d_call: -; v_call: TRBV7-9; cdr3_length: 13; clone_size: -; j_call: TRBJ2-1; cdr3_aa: CASSFSSDNEQFF; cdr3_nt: TGTGCCAGCAGCTTCTCATCGGACAATGAGCAGTTCTTC
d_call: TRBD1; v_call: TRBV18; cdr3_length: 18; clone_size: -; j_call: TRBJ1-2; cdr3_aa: CASSQLTGGAGLPLGYTF; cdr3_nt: TGTGCCAGCTCACAACTGACAGGGGGCGCGGGATTGCCCTTAGGCTACACCTTC
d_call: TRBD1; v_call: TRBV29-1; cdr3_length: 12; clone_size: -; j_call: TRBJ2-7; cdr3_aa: CSVAQGAYEQYF; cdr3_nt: TGCAGCGTTGCACAGGGGGCCTACGAGCAGTACTTC